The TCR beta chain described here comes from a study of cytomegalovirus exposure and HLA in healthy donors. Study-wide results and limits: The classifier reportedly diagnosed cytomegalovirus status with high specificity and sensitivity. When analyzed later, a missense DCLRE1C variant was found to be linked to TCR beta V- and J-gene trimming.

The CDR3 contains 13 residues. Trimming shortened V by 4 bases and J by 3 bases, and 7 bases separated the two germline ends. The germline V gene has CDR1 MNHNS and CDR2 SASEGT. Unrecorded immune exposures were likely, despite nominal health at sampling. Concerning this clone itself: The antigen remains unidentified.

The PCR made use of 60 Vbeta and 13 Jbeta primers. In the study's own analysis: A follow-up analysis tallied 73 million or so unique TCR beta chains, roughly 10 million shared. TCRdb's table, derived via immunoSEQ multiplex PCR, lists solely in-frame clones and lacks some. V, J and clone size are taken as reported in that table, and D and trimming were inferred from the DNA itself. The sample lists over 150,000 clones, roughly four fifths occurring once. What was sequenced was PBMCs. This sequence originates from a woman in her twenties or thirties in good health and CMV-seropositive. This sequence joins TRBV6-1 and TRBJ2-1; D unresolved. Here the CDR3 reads CASSGHLYNEQFF. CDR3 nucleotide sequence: TGTGCCAGCAGTGGACACCTCTACAATGAGCAGTTCTTC.